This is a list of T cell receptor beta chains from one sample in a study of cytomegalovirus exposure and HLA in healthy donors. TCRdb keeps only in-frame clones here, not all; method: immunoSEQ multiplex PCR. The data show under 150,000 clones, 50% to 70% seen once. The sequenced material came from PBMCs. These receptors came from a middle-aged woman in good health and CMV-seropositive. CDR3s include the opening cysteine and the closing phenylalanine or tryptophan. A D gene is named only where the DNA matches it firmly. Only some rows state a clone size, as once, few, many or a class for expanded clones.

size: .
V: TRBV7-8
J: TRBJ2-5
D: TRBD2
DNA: TGTGCCAGCAGTTATGGGGGAGGGTACCAAGAGACCCAGTACTTC
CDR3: CASSYGGGYQETQYF

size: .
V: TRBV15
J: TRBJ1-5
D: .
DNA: TGTGCCACCAGCGGCGGGACGGCTGGCAATCAGCCCCAGCATTTT
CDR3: CATSGGTAGNQPQHF

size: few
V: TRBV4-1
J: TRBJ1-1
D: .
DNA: TGCGCCAGCAGCCTCCTCTACTCAGGGAACACTGAAGCTTTCTTT
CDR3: CASSLLYSGNTEAFF

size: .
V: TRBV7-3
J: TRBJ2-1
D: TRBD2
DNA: TGTGCCAGCAGCTTACTAGCGGGAGTGGATGAGCAGTTCTTC
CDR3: CASSLLAGVDEQFF

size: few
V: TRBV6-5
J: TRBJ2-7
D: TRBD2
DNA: TGTGCCAGCAGCATCCTAGCGGGAAATGGCGAGCAGTACTTC
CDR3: CASSILAGNGEQYF

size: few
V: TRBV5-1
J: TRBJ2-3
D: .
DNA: TGCGCCAGCAGCTTGGCTGCGTCTGGCACAGATACGCAGTATTTT
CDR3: CASSLAASGTDTQYF

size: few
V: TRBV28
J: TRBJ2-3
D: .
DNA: TGTGCCAGCAGTTTCCCTCTAGCCCAAAGCACAGATACGCAGTATTTT
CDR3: CASSFPLAQSTDTQYF

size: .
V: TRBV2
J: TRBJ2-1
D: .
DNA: TGTGCCAGCAGCAACCGGGACAAAAGGTACAATGAGCAGTTCTTC
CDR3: CASSNRDKRYNEQFF

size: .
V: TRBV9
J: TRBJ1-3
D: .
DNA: TGTGCCAGCAGCGTAGAAGTAGCGCTTGGAAACACCATATATTTT
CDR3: CASSVEVALGNTIYF

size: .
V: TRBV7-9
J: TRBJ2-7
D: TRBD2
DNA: TGTGCCAGCAGCTTAGACGCGACTAGCGGGCCGGGCTCCTACGAGCAGTACTTC
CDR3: CASSLDATSGPGSYEQYF

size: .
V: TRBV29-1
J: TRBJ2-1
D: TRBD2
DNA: TGCAGCGTTGTGGAGTACAGACTAGCGGTCAACAATGAGCAGCTCTTC
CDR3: CSVVEYRLAVNNEQLF

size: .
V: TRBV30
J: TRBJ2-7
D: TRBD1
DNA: TGTGCCTGGAGGGGGGACAGGGATGTCCGCTACGAGCAGTACTTC
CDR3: CAWRGDRDVRYEQYF

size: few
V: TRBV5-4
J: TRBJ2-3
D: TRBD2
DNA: TGTGCCAGCAGCACCCTACTAGCGGGAGTCCGAGATACGCAGTATTTT
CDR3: CASSTLLAGVRDTQYF

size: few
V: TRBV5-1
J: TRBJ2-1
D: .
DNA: TGCGCCAGCAGCTTGATTAGTACCTCCAATGAGCAGTTCTTC
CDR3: CASSLISTSNEQFF

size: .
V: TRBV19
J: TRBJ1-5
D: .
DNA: TGTGCCAGTAGTTACTACTCCGCAGGGTTAAATCAGCCCCAGCATTTT
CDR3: CASSYYSAGLNQPQHF

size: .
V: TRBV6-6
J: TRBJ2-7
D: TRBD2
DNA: TGTGTTACAGCAGAGATGCGGGGGGCCTACGAGCAGTACTTC
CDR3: CVTAEMRGAYEQYF

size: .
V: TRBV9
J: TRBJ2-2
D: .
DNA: TGTGCCAGCAGCGTGCGAGGGAGTCTGGTCACCGGGGAGCTGTTTTTT
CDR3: CASSVRGSLVTGELFF

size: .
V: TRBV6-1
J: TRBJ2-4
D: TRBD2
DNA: TGTGCCAGCAGTGAAGGGGGACTAGCGGCCAAAAACATTCAGTACTTC
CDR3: CASSEGGLAAKNIQYF

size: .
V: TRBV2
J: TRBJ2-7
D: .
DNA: TGTGCCAGCAGACCGGACAGCTACGAGCAGTACTTC
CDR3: CASRPDSYEQYF

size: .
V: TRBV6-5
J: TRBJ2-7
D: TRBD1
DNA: TGTGCCAGCAAAATAGGGGGCAACACCTACGAGCAGTACTTC
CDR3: CASKIGGNTYEQYF

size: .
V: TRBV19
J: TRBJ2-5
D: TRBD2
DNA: TGTGCCAGTAGTCTAGCGGGAGGAGCGCGAGAGACCCAGTACTTC
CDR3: CASSLAGGARETQYF

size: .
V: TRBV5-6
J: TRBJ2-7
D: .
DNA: TGTGCCAGCACCACGCTTTATTTGTGGACAGAGACCTACGAGCAGTACTTC
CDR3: CASTTLYLWTETYEQYF

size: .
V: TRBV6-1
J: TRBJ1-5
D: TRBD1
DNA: TGTGCCAGCAGTGAACTACAGGGGTTAAGAAATCAGCCCCAGCATTTT
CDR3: CASSELQGLRNQPQHF

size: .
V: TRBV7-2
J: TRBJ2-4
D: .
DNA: TGTGCCAGCAGCTTGGGGGGTTCTCTTCAGTACTTC
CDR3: CASSLGGSLQYF

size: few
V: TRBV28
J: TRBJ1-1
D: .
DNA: TGTGCCAGCACCTACGGTTCGGTGTACAGAGACACTGAAGCTTTCTTT
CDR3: CASTYGSVYRDTEAFF

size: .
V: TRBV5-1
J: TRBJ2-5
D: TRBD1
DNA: TGCGCCAGCAGCTTACAGGGGGCTGCGGACCAAGAGACCCAGTACTTC
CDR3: CASSLQGAADQETQYF

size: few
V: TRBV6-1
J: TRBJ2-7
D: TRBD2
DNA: TGTGCCAGCACGGACCGGGACTACAGCTACGAGCAGTACTTC
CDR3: CASTDRDYSYEQYF

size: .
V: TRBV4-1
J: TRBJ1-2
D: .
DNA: TGCGCCAGCAGCCAAACCTCGGGAGGAGGCTACACCTTC
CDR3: CASSQTSGGGYTF

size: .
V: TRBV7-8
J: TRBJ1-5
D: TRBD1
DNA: TGTGCCAGCAGCCCAACCTCTCGACAGGGTAGGTCTAGCAATCAGCCCCAGCATTTT
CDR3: CASSPTSRQGRSSNQPQHF

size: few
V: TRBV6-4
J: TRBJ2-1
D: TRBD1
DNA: TGTGCCAGCAGTGACGAGGGACAGGGTAGCAATGAGCAGTTCTTC
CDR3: CASSDEGQGSNEQFF

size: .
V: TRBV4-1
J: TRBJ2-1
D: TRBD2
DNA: TGCGCCAGCAGCCAACCCGGGAGGACTAGCTCGAATGAGCAGTTCTTC
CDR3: CASSQPGRTSSNEQFF

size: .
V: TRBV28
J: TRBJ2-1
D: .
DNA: TGTGCCAGCAGTTTAGGCGGGATCTCCTACAATGAGCAGTTCTTC
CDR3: CASSLGGISYNEQFF

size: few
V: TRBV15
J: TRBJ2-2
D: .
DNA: TGTGCCACCAGCCGGCCTGGGGCCGAGAACACCGGGGAGCTGTTTTTT
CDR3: CATSRPGAENTGELFF

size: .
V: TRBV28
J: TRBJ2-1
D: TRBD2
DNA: TGTGCCAGCAGGGGACTAGCGGCTTACAATGAGCAGTTCTTC
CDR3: CASRGLAAYNEQFF

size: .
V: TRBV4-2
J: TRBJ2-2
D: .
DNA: TGTGCCAGCAGCTTCTCCCCAGAGGAGGTGAATACCGGGGAGCTGTTTTTT
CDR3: CASSFSPEEVNTGELFF

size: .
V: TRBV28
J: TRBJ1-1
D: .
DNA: TGTGCCAGCAGCCCCAGGGTGAACACTGAAGCTTTCTTT
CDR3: CASSPRVNTEAFF